Shown below are 22 T cell receptor beta chains from a single sample sequenced in a study of human T cells and chemical hapten exposure. TCRdb passed the RACE reads through MiXCR, listing each CDR3 protein once. The table shows over 130,000 distinct CDR3 sequences, with about 12% occurring only once. Time point meaning: patch test 2, 6 weeks after DPC sensitization. Indicated treatment: therapeutic diphenylcyclopropenone sensitization with weekly scalp DPC. Sequences were derived from whole blood, sampled in connection with sensitization to the hapten diphenylcyclopropenone (DPC). The receptors come from a woman in her forties or fifties with alopecia areata. Some clones in this sample may be carry-over from other donors' samples.

This sequence joins TRBV4-2 and TRBJ1-1; D is unresolved. V lost 4 bases to trimming and J lost 0 bases, with 12 bases between them. Germline V CDR1 and CDR2: LGHNA, YNFKEQ. The CDR3 has 15 amino acids. The DNA for the CDR3 is TGTGCCAGCAGCCTCACCCCTGGGATGAACACTGAAGCTTTCTTT. Residues: CASSLTPGMNTEAFF.

This clonotype was seen only a few times. The chain couples TRBV27 to TRBJ2-7, with D perhaps TRBD1 (6 bases). This CDR3 region has 14 residues. The V and J ends lost 5 bases and 2 bases respectively, with 13 bases between them. The germline V gene encodes CDR1 MNHEY and CDR2 SMNVEV (reference sequence). CDR3 sequence reads: CASSPGTQTYEQYF. The CDR3, as DNA: TGTGCCAGCAGTCCCGGGACACAGACCTACGAGCAGTACTTC.

The sample holds many counts of this clonotype. The genes are TRBV4-2 and TRBJ2-3, with D uncertain. The CDR3 runs 17 residues. Germline V lookup: CDR1 LGHNA, CDR2 YNFKEQ. V was clipped by 0 bases and J by 4 bases, with 17 bases between them. CDR3 nucleotides: TGTGCCAGCAGCCAAGATCGTGGGTCCAGCGCATCAGATACGCAGTATTTT. This sequence encodes CASSQDRGSSASDTQYF.

Ten or more counts support this clonotype. The chain recombines TRBV3-1 with TRBJ1-5; 7 nucleotides match TRBD1. This CDR3 contains 14 residues. The trim removed 5 bases at V and 9 bases at J, leaving 10 bases unmatched. Per the germline V gene, CDR1 is LGHDT and CDR2 is YNNKEL (reference sequence). This CDR3 reads CASSARDSLWPQHF. Here the CDR3 DNA reads TGTGCCAGCAGCGCCCGGGACAGCCTATGGCCCCAGCATTTT.

This clonotype was counted a few times. This rearrangement joins TRBV18 to TRBJ2-2; 9 bases agree with TRBD1. The CDR3 runs to 17 residues. With 2 bases clipped from V and 2 bases from J, the junction kept 6 bases outside the gene matches. CDR1 is KGHSH and CDR2 is LQKENI in the germline V gene. This chain's CDR3 is CASSPGDRVINTGELFF. CDR3 nucleotides: TGTGCCAGCTCACCAGGGGACAGGGTTATCAACACCGGGGAGCTGTTTTTT.

This clonotype has a count of ten or more. The chain recombines TRBV11-2 with TRBJ1-2, with D perhaps TRBD1 (5 bases). Germline V lookup: CDR1 SGHAT, CDR2 FQNNGV. The CDR3 consists of 15 residues. V gave up 3 bases and J gave up 4 bases, with 15 bases separating them. CDR3 loop: CASSFSGQGTYGYTF. DNA for the CDR3: TGTGCCAGCAGCTTCTCGGGGCAGGGAACCTATGGCTACACCTTC.

The V and J genes are TRBV7-8 and TRBJ1-1; 8 bases are a match to TRBD1. This CDR3 has 13 residues. V gave up 5 bases and J gave up 4 bases; unmatched junction bases: 3. Germline lookup yields CDR1 SGHVS and CDR2 FQNEAQ. Here the CDR3 reads CASSLQGATEAFF. The CDR3 DNA follows: TGTGCCAGCAGCCTCCAGGGGGCCACTGAAGCTTTCTTT.

This clonotype was counted between two and nine times. The rearrangement links TRBV4-2 to TRBJ2-4; D is uncertain. Trimming took off 0 bases at V and 5 bases at J, with 5 bases between the two ends. The CDR3 sequence is 13 residues long. Germline loops: CDR1 LGHNA, CDR2 YNFKEQ. The CDR3 here is CASSQDSENIQYF. In DNA form, the CDR3 reads TGTGCCAGCAGCCAAGACTCAGAAAACATTCAGTACTTC.

The chain employs TRBV6-6 and TRBJ2-5; D is unresolved. Germline CDR1 reads MNHNY; CDR2 reads SVGAGI (reference sequence). Trimming shortened V by 2 bases and J by 3 bases, and 1 base separated the two germline ends. CDR3 length equals 11 residues. In DNA form, the CDR3 reads TGTGCCAGCAGTTACAAAGAGACCCAGTACTTC. Its protein product is CASSYKETQYF.

This clonotype was found a few times. The J gene is TRBJ2-3, the V gene TRBV20-1; TRBD2 agrees at 9 bases. The V gene's germline CDR1 is DFQATT and CDR2 SNEGSKA (reference sequence). J gave up 5 bases and V 7 bases, and 7 bases lay outside the gene matches. The CDR3 loop spans 13 amino acids. The CDR3 sequence is CSGGSGSQDTQYF. In nucleotides, the CDR3 is TGCAGTGGGGGTAGCGGGAGTCAAGATACGCAGTATTTT.

V gene TRBV20-1 combines with J gene TRBJ1-5, with D perhaps matching TRBD1 (6 bases). CDR1 is DFQATT and CDR2 is SNEGSKA in the germline V gene (reference sequence). V lost 6 bases to trimming and J lost 6 bases, with 15 bases between them. The CDR3 is 13 residues long. The chain's CDR3 is CSALAGVGQPQHF. The CDR3 nucleotides read TGCAGTGCCCTGGCAGGGGTTGGTCAGCCCCAGCATTTT.

The rearrangement links TRBV6-2 or TRBV6-3 to TRBJ2-7; no reliable D call. Trimming cost V 7 bases and J 11 bases, with 6 bases left between them. From germline, CDR1 is MNHEY and CDR2 SVGEGT. The CDR3 sequence is 8 residues long. In DNA form, the CDR3 reads TGTGCCAGCAAGACTGAGTACTTC. This sequence encodes CASKTEYF.

This clonotype was seen many times. This chain links TRBV18 with TRBJ2-5; 11 bases are shared with TRBD1. V dropped 3 bases and J dropped 5; count of bases not matched to a gene: 5. CDR1 KGHSH and CDR2 LQKENI come from the germline V gene. CDR3 length: 15 amino acids. Here the CDR3 DNA reads TGTGCCAGCTCACCGGGGACAGGGGGAAAGGAGACCCAGTACTTC. As protein: CASSPGTGGKETQYF.

This clonotype was recorded many times. The chain recombines TRBV29-1 with TRBJ2-1; TRBD2 is a possible D gene (6 bases). Germline values: CDR1 SQVTM, CDR2 ANQGSEA. V was shortened by 5 bases and J by 4 bases, with 15 bases between the two germline ends. This CDR3 has 14 amino acids. The CDR3 loop is CSVRDLGRYNEQFF. The CDR3 nucleotides read TGCAGCGTTCGGGACTTGGGAAGATACAATGAGCAGTTCTTC.

This clonotype was seen a few times. This chain connects TRBV6-6 to TRBJ1-2; the match to TRBD1 covers 8 bases. Germline lookup yields CDR1 MNHNY and CDR2 SVGAGI (reference sequence). Losses at the gene ends were 6 bases for V and 3 bases for J; bases not matched to a gene: 9. CDR3 length: 15 residues. In DNA, the CDR3 is TGTGCCAGCAGGCATGACAGGGGAGGACACTATGGCTACACCTTC. Protein: CASRHDRGGHYGYTF.

This clonotype appeared a few times. The rearrangement joins TRBV27 to TRBJ2-4; D might be TRBD1 (6 bases). Per germline, CDR1 MNHEY and CDR2 SMNVEV (reference sequence). This CDR3 spans 17 amino acids. Trimming cost V 4 bases and J 0 bases, with 16 bases left between them. CDR3 nucleotide sequence: TGTGCCAGCAGTTCGACGACAGGTAGTCTAGCCAAAAACATTCAGTACTTC. Amino acids: CASSSTTGSLAKNIQYF.

This clonotype was counted only a few times. The chain carries TRBV4-2 and TRBJ1-6; no clear D gene. The germline V gene encodes CDR1 LGHNA and CDR2 YNFKEQ. This CDR3 has 18 residues. V lost 0 bases, J lost 3 bases, and 15 bases lay in between. CDR3 in DNA: TGTGCCAGCAGCCAAGATGGGCAGTCAGCTAACTATAATTCACCCCTCCACTTT. This codes for CASSQDGQSANYNSPLHF.

This clonotype appeared many times. The chain has TRBV12-5 and TRBJ2-7; D remains unclear. The CDR3 length is 13 residues. CDR1 is LGHNT and CDR2 is FRNRAP in the germline V gene. Trimming shortened V by 6 bases and J by 0 bases, and 9 bases separated the two germline ends. In DNA form, the CDR3 reads TGTGCTAGTGGCCCGGACGGCTCCTACGAGCAGTACTTC. Its protein is CASGPDGSYEQYF.

This chain uses TRBV7-9 with TRBJ2-7, with TRBD2 matching over 14 bases. V shed 5 bases and J 4 bases; nucleotides not matched to a gene: 7. The CDR3 covers 16 residues. Germline values: CDR1 SEHNR, CDR2 FQNEAQ (reference sequence). The CDR3 sequence is CASSSGLAGGGYEQYF. The CDR3 bases are TGTGCCAGCAGCAGCGGACTAGCGGGAGGAGGGTACGAGCAGTACTTC. The entire variable domain, with the rest obtained from reference TRBV7-9 and TRBJ2-7, is as follows: DTGVSQNPRHKITKRGQNVTFRCDPISEHNRLYWYRQTLGQGPEFLTYFQNEAQLEKSRLLSDRFSAERPKGSFSTLEIQRTEQGDSAMYLCASSSGLAGGGYEQYFGPGTRLTVT.

This chain links TRBV11-2 with TRBJ1-6; D is ambiguous. V gave up 0 bases and J gave up 6 bases, with 9 bases separating them. The CDR3 runs 15 residues. CDR1 is SGHAT, CDR2 FQNNGV, per germline. CDR3 sequence (DNA): TGTGCCAGCAGCTTAGACAGGAACTCTAATTCACCCCTCCACTTT. Translating gives CASSLDRNSNSPLHF. Together with reference TRBV11-2 and TRBJ1-6, the CDR3 gives the full variable domain: EAGVAQSPRYKIIEKRQSVAFWCNPISGHATLYWYQQILGQGPKLLIQFQNNGVVDDSQLPKDRFSAERLKGVDSTLKIQPAKLEDSAVYLCASSLDRNSNSPLHFGNGTRLTVT.

This clonotype was seen a few times. V usage is TRBV7-8 and J usage is TRBJ2-5, with D perhaps matching TRBD2 (5 bases). CDR1 is SGHVS, CDR2 FQNEAQ, per germline. Between the trimmed V and J ends, which lost 3 bases and 5 bases, there was a span of 7 bases. The CDR3 consists of 12 residues. CDR3 sequence reads: CASSFRRETQYF. In nucleotides, the CDR3 is TGTGCCAGCAGCTTTCGGAGGGAGACCCAGTACTTC.

The table lists this clonotype with many counts. The rearrangement joins TRBV20-1 to TRBJ2-7; possible D gene TRBD1, 8 bases. The germline CDR1 and CDR2 sequences are DFQATT and SNEGSKA (reference sequence). The germline V and J ends were trimmed by 6 bases and 2 bases, with 11 bases remaining between them. The CDR3 has 12 residues. The CDR3 region has the DNA TGCAGTGCCACAGGGGGGGCCTACGAGCAGTACTTC. Its protein product is CSATGGAYEQYF.